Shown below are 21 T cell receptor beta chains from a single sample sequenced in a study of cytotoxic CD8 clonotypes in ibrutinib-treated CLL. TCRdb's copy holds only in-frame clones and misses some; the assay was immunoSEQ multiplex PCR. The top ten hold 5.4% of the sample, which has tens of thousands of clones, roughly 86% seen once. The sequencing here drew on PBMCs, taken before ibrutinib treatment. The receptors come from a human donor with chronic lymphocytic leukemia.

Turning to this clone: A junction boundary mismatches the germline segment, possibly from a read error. CDR3 amino acids: CASSQNGRHNEQFF. For the CDR3, the DNA is TGTGCTAGCAGTCAAAATGGACGTCACAATGAGCAGTTCTTC. This sequence joins TRBV7-7 and TRBJ2-1; D uncertain. CDR1 is SSHAT, CDR2 FNYEAQ, per germline (reference sequence). The CDR3 has 14 amino acids. Full variable domain (remainder filled in from reference TRBV7-7 and TRBJ2-1): GAGVSQSPRYKVTKRGQDVTLRCDPISSHATLYWYQQALGQGPEFLTYFNYEAQPDKSGLPSDRFSAERPEGSISTLTIQRTEQRDSAMYRCASSQNGRHNEQFFGPGTRLTVL.

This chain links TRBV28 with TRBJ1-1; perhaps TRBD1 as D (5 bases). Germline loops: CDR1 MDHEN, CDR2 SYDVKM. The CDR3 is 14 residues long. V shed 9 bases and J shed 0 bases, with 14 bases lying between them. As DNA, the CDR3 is TGTGCCAGTATACCGGGACCCATGAACACTGAAGCTTTCTTT. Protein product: CASIPGPMNTEAFF.

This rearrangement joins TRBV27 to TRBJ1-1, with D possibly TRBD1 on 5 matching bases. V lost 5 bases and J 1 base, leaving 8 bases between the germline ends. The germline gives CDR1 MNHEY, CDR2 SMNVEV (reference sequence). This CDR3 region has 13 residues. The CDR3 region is CASSIDRNTEAFF. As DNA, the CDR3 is TGTGCCAGCAGTATCGACAGGAACACTGAAGCTTTCTTT.

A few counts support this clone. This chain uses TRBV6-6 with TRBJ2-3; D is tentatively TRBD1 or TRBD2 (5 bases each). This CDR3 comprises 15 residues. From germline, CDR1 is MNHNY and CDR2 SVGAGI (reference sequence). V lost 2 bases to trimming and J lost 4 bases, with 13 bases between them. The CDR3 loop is CASSYPPQGADTQYF. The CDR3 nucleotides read TGTGCCAGCAGTTACCCCCCCCAGGGAGCAGATACGCAGTATTTT.

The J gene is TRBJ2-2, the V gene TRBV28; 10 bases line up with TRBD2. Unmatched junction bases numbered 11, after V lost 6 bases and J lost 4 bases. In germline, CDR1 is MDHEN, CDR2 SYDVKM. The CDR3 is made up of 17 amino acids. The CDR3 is CASSAPGLAVLTGELFF. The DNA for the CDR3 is TGTGCCAGCAGCGCCCCTGGACTAGCGGTACTCACCGGGGAGCTGTTTTTT.

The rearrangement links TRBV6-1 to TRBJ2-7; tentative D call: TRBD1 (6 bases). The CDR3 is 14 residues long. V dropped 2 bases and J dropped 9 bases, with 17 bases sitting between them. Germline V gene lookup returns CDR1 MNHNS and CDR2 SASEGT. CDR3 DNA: TGTGCCAGCAGTGAAAGTGGGGGCCCTCAGGGGCAGTACTTC. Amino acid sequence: CASSESGGPQGQYF.

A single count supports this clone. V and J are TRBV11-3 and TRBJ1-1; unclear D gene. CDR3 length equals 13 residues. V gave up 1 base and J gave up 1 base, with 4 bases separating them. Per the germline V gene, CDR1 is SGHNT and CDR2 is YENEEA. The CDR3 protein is CASSLAENTEAFF. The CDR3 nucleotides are TGTGCCAGCAGCTTAGCCGAGAACACTGAAGCTTTCTTT.

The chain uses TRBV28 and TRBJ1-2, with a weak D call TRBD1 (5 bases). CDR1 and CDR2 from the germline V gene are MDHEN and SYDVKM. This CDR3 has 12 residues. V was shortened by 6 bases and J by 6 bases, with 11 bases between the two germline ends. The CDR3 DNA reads TGTGCCAGCAGCTCATCAGGGAATGGCTACACCTTC. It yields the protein CASSSSGNGYTF.

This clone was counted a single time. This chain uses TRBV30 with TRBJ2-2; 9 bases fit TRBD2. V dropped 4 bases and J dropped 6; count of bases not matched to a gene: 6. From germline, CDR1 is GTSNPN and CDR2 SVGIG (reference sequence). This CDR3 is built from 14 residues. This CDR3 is CAWTPGLAPGELFF. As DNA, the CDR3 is TGTGCCTGGACTCCGGGACTAGCCCCCGGGGAGCTGTTTTTT.

CDR3 nucleotides: TGTGCCAGTAAGCGGGAGGGCTCCTACAATGAGCAGTTCTTC. As protein: CASKREGSYNEQFF. This sequence joins TRBV6-1 and TRBJ2-1; TRBD2 matches 10 bases. Germline-derived CDR1 and CDR2 are MNHNS and SASEGT. This CDR3 comprises 14 residues. The V segment lost 9 bases and the J segment 0 bases; nucleotides outside the gene matches: 2.

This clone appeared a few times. CDR3 coding DNA: TGTGCCAGCAGCGTAGCGGACGGACCTAACTATGGCTACACCTTC. Protein product: CASSVADGPNYGYTF. V gene TRBV9 combines with J gene TRBJ1-2; the D is unclear. Per germline, CDR1 SGDLS and CDR2 YYNGEE. V was pared by 0 bases and J by 0 bases, with 9 bases between. The CDR3 extends over 15 amino acids.

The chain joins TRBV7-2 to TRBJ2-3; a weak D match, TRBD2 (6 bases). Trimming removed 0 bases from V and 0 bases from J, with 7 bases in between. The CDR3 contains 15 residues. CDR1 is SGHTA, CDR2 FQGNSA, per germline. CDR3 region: CASSLAGTSTDTQYF. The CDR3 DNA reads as TGTGCCAGCAGCTTAGCAGGGACTAGCACAGATACGCAGTATTTT.

The CDR3 nucleotides are TGTGCCAGCAGTCTCGGGACAGGGGGAAGCAATCAGCCCCAGCATTTT. Encoded protein: CASSLGTGGSNQPQHF. The gene calls are TRBV27 and TRBJ1-5; 11 bases are a match to TRBD1. CDR1 MNHEY and CDR2 SMNVEV come from the germline V gene (reference sequence). The CDR3 runs 16 residues. Trimming at V came to 5 bases and at J to 1 base, leaving 4 bases not matched to a gene.

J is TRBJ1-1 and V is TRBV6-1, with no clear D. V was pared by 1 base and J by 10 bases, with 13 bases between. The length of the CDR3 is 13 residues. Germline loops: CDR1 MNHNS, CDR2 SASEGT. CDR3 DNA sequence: TGTGCCAGCAGTGAAGGGTGGGAGGTTTTAGCTTTCTTT. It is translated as CASSEGWEVLAFF.

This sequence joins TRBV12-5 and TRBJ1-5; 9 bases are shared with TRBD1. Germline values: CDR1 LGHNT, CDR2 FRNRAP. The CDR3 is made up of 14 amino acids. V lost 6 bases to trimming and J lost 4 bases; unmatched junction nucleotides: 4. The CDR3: CASGKGQGNQPQHF. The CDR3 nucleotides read TGTGCTAGTGGCAAAGGACAGGGGAATCAGCCCCAGCATTTT. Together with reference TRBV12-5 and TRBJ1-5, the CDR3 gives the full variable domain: DARVTQTPRHKVTEMGQEVTMRCQPILGHNTVFWYRQTMMQGLELLAYFRNRAPLDDSGMPKDRFSAEMPDATLATLKIQPSEPRDSAVYFCASGKGQGNQPQHFGDGTRLSIL.

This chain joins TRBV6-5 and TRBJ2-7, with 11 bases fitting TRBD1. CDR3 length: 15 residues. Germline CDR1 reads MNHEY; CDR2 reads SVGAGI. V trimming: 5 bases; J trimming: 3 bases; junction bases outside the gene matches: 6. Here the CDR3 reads CASSPRDRGSYEQYF. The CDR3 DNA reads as TGTGCCAGCAGTCCCCGGGACAGGGGGAGCTACGAGCAGTACTTC.

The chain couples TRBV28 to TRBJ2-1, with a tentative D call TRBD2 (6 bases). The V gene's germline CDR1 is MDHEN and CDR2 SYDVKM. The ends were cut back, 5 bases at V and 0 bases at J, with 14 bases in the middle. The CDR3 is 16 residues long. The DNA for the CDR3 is TGTGCCAGCAGTCCGATGTACGGGAGCTCCTACAATGAGCAGTTCTTC. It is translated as CASSPMYGSSYNEQFF.

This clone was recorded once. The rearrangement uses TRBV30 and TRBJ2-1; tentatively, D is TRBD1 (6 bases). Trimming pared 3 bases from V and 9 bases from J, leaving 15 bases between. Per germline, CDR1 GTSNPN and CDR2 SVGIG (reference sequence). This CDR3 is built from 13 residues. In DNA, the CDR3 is TGTGCCTGGAGCCTGTCAGGGGTGGGTGAGCAGTTCTTC. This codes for CAWSLSGVGEQFF.

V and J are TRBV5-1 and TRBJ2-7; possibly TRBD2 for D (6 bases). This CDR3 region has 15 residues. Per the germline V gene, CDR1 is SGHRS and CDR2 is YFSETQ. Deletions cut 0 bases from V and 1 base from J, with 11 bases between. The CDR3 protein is CASSLATSRSYEQYF. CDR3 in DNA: TGCGCCAGCAGCTTGGCCACTAGCAGATCCTACGAGCAGTACTTC.

CDR3 nucleotides: TGTGCCAGCAGCGCCCATACCCCCGTTACGGGAAACACCATATATTTT. Protein sequence: CASSAHTPVTGNTIYF. This sequence joins TRBV9 and TRBJ1-3; D gene unclear. The length of the CDR3 is 16 residues. Germline assignment: CDR1 SGDLS and CDR2 YYNGEE. V was pared by 3 bases and J by 4 bases, with 17 bases between.

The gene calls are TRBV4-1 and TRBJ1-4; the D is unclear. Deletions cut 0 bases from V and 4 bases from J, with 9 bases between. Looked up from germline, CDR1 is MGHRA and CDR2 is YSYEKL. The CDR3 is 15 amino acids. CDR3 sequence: CASSQESQYNEKLFF. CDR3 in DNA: TGCGCCAGCAGCCAAGAGTCACAGTATAATGAAAAACTGTTTTTT.